The 18 T cell receptor beta chains presented below share a single source sample, sequenced in a study of blood T cell repertoires in COVID-19. Assay used: immunoSEQ multiplex PCR; TCRdb lists only in-frame clones, some missing. The sample shows about 210,000 clones, 83% of them seen only once. The sequenced sample was peripheral blood. The source of these receptors is a middle-aged woman with active or convalescent COVID-19.

DNA of the CDR3: TGCGCCAGCAGCCAAGGGAGATTCGGTGAAGCTTTCTTT. This gives the protein CASSQGRFGEAFF. The chain employs TRBV4-3 and TRBJ1-1; no definite D call. The germline V gene encodes CDR1 LGHNA and CDR2 YSLEER. Trimming took off 1 base at V and 7 bases at J, with 10 bases between the two ends. The CDR3 spans 13 residues.

J is TRBJ2-7 and V is TRBV7-9; D is possibly TRBD2 (5 bases). The CDR3 contains 16 residues. Germline CDR1 SEHNR, CDR2 FQNEAQ (reference sequence). V was shortened by 8 bases and J by 6 bases, with 26 bases between the two germline ends. The CDR3 protein is CASHLTLGGLHPEQYF. DNA for the CDR3: TGTGCCAGCCACTTAACCCTAGGCGGGCTACACCCCGAGCAGTACTTC.

The chain is built from TRBV7-2 and TRBJ1-3; 7 bases match TRBD1. Losses at the gene ends were 2 bases for V and 0 bases for J; bases not matched to a gene: 10. Per the germline V gene, CDR1 is SGHTA and CDR2 is FQGNSA. The length of the CDR3 is 18 residues. Written as DNA, the CDR3 is TGTGCCAGCAGCTTACGACTCCCAGGGGGTTACTCTGGAAACACCATATATTTT. It codes for CASSLRLPGGYSGNTIYF.

The chain couples TRBV11-2 to TRBJ2-4; D is undetermined. Germline CDR1 is SGHAT and CDR2 is FQNNGV. V was trimmed by 0 bases and J by 1 base, leaving 10 bases between them. The CDR3 loop spans 16 amino acids. The CDR3 protein is CASSLDGHTAKNIQYF. The CDR3 DNA reads as TGTGCCAGCAGCTTAGATGGCCACACGGCCAAAAACATTCAGTACTTC. The entire variable domain, with the rest obtained from reference TRBV11-2 and TRBJ2-4, is as follows: EAGVAQSPRYKIIEKRQSVAFWCNPISGHATLYWYQQILGQGPKLLIQFQNNGVVDDSQLPKDRFSAERLKGVDSTLKIQPAKLEDSAVYLCASSLDGHTAKNIQYFGAGTRLSVL.

Only a few counts were recorded for this clone. The chain links TRBV9 to TRBJ1-2; TRBD1 is a possible D gene (6 bases). The CDR3 is 16 amino acids. Between the trimmed V and J ends, which lost 4 bases and 4 bases, there was a span of 20 bases. Germline CDR1 reads SGDLS; CDR2 reads YYNGEE. The CDR3 sequence: CASSSRGRGLSYGYTF. The CDR3 DNA reads as TGTGCCAGCAGCTCGAGGGGCAGGGGACTATCCTATGGCTACACCTTC.

The rearrangement links TRBV7-3 to TRBJ2-1; 10 nucleotides line up with TRBD2. Germline V CDR1 and CDR2: SGHTA, FQGTGA. V was pared by 5 bases and J by 4 bases, with 14 bases of the junction left unmatched. The CDR3 contains 18 residues. CDR3 sequence: CASSAHLAGETGYNEQFF. The CDR3 DNA is TGTGCCAGCAGCGCCCATCTAGCGGGAGAAACCGGGTACAATGAGCAGTTCTTC.

The V gene is TRBV11-3, the J gene TRBJ2-7; TRBD2 aligns across 14 bases. Trimming cost V 1 base and J 5 bases; bases outside gene matches: 1. This CDR3 has 15 amino acids. Germline CDR1 and CDR2: SGHNT and YENEEA. As DNA, the CDR3 is TGTGCCAGCAGCTTAGTGACTAGCGGGAGGGACGAGCAGTACTTC. This translates into CASSLVTSGRDEQYF.

The CDR3 protein is CASSGLTGNYGYTF. Here the CDR3 DNA reads TGTGCCAGCTCAGGCTTGACAGGGAATTATGGCTACACCTTC. The rearrangement joins TRBV18 to TRBJ1-2; 7 bases are shared with TRBD1. The CDR3 loop spans 14 amino acids. Per the germline V gene, CDR1 is KGHSH and CDR2 is LQKENI. V lost 5 bases, J lost 5 bases, and 8 bases stayed unmatched.

This clone came up once. The rearrangement links TRBV21-1 to TRBJ1-1. TRBV21-1 is described as a pseudogene. The CDR3 totals 14 residues. CDR3 region: CASSKVRRDTEAFF. The CDR3 DNA sequence: TGTGCCAGCAGCAAAGTGCGGCGAGACACTGAAGCTTTCTTT.

This clone was detected only once. V gene TRBV5-1 combines with J gene TRBJ2-7; D remains ambiguous. In germline, CDR1 is SGHRS, CDR2 YFSETQ. The CDR3 is 16 residues long. Trimming shortened V by 2 bases and J by 0 bases, and 15 bases separated the two germline ends. In DNA, the CDR3 is TGCGCCAGCAGCTTTGATCCGGGTCAAGGCTCCTACGAGCAGTACTTC. Protein: CASSFDPGQGSYEQYF. The variable domain in full, completed from reference TRBV5-1 and TRBJ2-7, reads KAGVTQTPRYLIKTRGQQVTLSCSPISGHRSVSWYQQTPGQGLQFLFEYFSETQRNKGNFPGRFSGRQFSNSRSEMNVSTLELGDSALYLCASSFDPGQGSYEQYFGPGTRLTVT.

The genes are TRBV18 and TRBJ1-2; 10 positions agree with TRBD1. Germline V gene lookup returns CDR1 KGHSH and CDR2 LQKENI. This CDR3 region has 15 residues. Unmatched junction bases numbered 2, after V lost 3 bases and J lost 1 base. The CDR3 sequence is CASSPGQGGNYGYTF. The DNA of the CDR3 is TGTGCCAGCTCACCTGGACAGGGGGGTAACTATGGCTACACCTTC.

This clone occurred once. The chain carries TRBV11-2 and TRBJ1-4; TRBD1 is a possible D gene (5 bases). This CDR3 has 14 residues. Trimming removed 2 bases from V and 8 bases from J, with 12 bases in between. Germline CDR1 and CDR2: SGHAT and FQNNGV. The CDR3 reads CASSLRRGDEKLFF. The CDR3 coding sequence is TGTGCCAGCAGCTTACGGAGGGGAGACGAAAAACTGTTTTTT.

This chain links TRBV29-1 with TRBJ2-3, with D unresolved. V lost 1 base, J lost 0 bases, and 11 bases lay in between. Germline V lookup: CDR1 SQVTM, CDR2 ANQGSEA. CDR3 size: 15 residues. DNA of the CDR3: TGCAGCGTTGAAGGAGGCAGCATAAGCACAGATACGCAGTATTTT. Translation: CSVEGGSISTDTQYF.

The V and J genes are TRBV7-9 and TRBJ2-3; D perhaps matches TRBD2 (6 bases). V lost 7 bases and J lost 0, with 11 bases in between. The germline V gene encodes CDR1 SEHNR and CDR2 FQNEAQ (reference sequence). The CDR3 totals 14 residues. The CDR3 spells CASTRGTSTDTQYF. CDR3 DNA: TGTGCCAGCACTCGGGGGACTAGCACAGATACGCAGTATTTT.

The chain joins TRBV24-1 to TRBJ2-1; 10 positions match TRBD2. This CDR3 contains 16 residues. Germline-derived CDR1 and CDR2 are KGHDR and SFDVKD. The V and J ends lost 0 bases and 9 bases, in that order; junction bases with no gene match: 7. This CDR3 reads CATSDLSLAGVGEQFF. For the CDR3, the DNA is TGTGCCACCAGTGATTTGAGCCTAGCGGGGGTGGGTGAGCAGTTCTTC.

Details on this clone: With a much larger clone just one base away, this may be a read error. V and J are TRBV18 and TRBJ1-4; 12 positions match TRBD1. The CDR3 length is 14 residues. The V gene's germline CDR1 is KGHSH and CDR2 LQKENI. The trim removed 3 bases at V and 8 bases at J, leaving 1 base unmatched. The CDR3 reads CASSPGQGAEKLFF. The DNA of the CDR3 is TGTGCCAGCTCACCGGGACAGGGGGCCGAAAAACTGTTTTTT.

The chain couples TRBV11-2 to TRBJ1-4; no clear D. Trimming removed 9 bases from V and 7 bases from J, with 15 bases in between. CDR3 size: 13 residues. CDR1 SGHAT and CDR2 FQNNGV come from the germline V gene. CDR3 coding DNA: TGTGCCAGTCGCGAATTCTCGGGTGAAAAACTGTTTTTT. This encodes CASREFSGEKLFF.

The V call is TRBV5-5, the J call TRBJ2-1; 8 bases fit TRBD1. The CDR3 totals 15 residues. The germline CDR1 and CDR2 sequences are SGHKS and YYEKEE (reference sequence). V dropped 4 bases and J dropped 3; count of bases not matched to a gene: 6. This CDR3 reads CASSRQGTDYNEQFF. In DNA, the CDR3 is TGTGCCAGCAGCCGACAGGGGACAGACTACAATGAGCAGTTCTTC.